This TCR beta chain was obtained from a study of response to subunit inactivated influenza vaccine. Study-level results: Authors suggested few new T cells are recruited by each seasonal influenza vaccination.

TCRdb reprocessed the RT-PCR reads with MiXCR, giving one entry per CDR3 protein. This sample has hundreds of thousands of distinct CDR3 sequences; over 10% occur once, and the top ten carry approximately 14%. This clonotype was seen a handful of times. Its matching antigen is unknown. V trimming: 0 bases; J trimming: 4 bases; junction bases outside the gene matches: 8. CDR3 size: 15 residues. CDR1 is DFQATT, CDR2 SNEGSKA, per germline (reference sequence). The TCR was taken from a man between 50 and 59 years old who received an inactivated influenza vaccine. The sequencing used PBMCs from blood, collected 45 days after vaccination. This rearrangement joins TRBV20-1 to TRBJ2-5; 7 positions match TRBD2. Written as DNA, the CDR3 is TGCAGTGCTAGAGATATGGGGGGAGGGTTAGAGACCCAGTACTTC. It is translated as CSARDMGGGLETQYF.